The 6 T cell receptor beta chains below come from one sample, sequenced in a study of OX40 agonist ivuxolimab in advanced cancers. Clones were sequenced by immunoSEQ multiplex PCR, and TCRdb holds only the in-frame ones, with some missing. The repertoire includes under 85,000 clones, 90% of them detected once, and less than 0.75% sits in the top ten. Sequenced here: CD4+ or CD8+ T cells sorted from blood, sampled in a trial of the OX40 agonist ivuxolimab. These receptors originate from an adult with an advanced solid tumor such as melanoma, head and neck, liver or kidney cancer.

The chain combines TRBV5-1 with TRBJ2-7, with no clear D. V was trimmed by 1 base and J by 4 bases, leaving 18 bases between them. The germline V gene encodes CDR1 SGHRS and CDR2 YFSETQ. The CDR3 is made up of 16 amino acids. The CDR3 is CASSLKGKNLGYEQYF. The CDR3 DNA is TGCGCCAGCAGCTTGAAAGGAAAAAACCTAGGGTACGAGCAGTACTTC.

This sequence joins TRBV5-1 and TRBJ2-5; TRBD1 aligns across 8 bases. V trimming: 4 bases; J trimming: 5 bases; junction bases outside the gene matches: 4. In germline, CDR1 is SGHRS, CDR2 YFSETQ. This CDR3 is 13 amino acids long. CDR3 region: CASSPQGAETQYF. In DNA form, the CDR3 reads TGCGCCAGCAGCCCCCAGGGGGCGGAGACCCAGTACTTC.

The chain links TRBV19 to TRBJ1-5; 8 bases agree with TRBD1. The V and J ends lost 8 bases and 0 bases, in that order; junction bases with no gene match: 6. The CDR3 extends over 15 amino acids. Germline loops: CDR1 LNHDA, CDR2 SQIVND (reference sequence). CDR3 sequence (DNA): TGTGCCAGTGCGGAGACAGGGGATAGCAATCAGCCCCAGCATTTT. This translates into CASAETGDSNQPQHF.

CDR3 nucleotides: TGTGCCACCAGCAGAGGTGGGACAGTCGGTGGCTACACCTTC. Its protein product is CATSRGGTVGGYTF. The chain has TRBV15 and TRBJ1-2; 7 nucleotides line up with TRBD1. V was pared by 1 base and J by 7 bases, with 6 bases of the junction left unmatched. CDR3 length: 14 residues. In germline, CDR1 is LNHNV, CDR2 YYDKDF (reference sequence). Full variable domain (outside the CDR3, taken from reference TRBV15 and TRBJ1-2): DAMVIQNPRYQVTQFGKPVTLSCSQTLNHNVMYWYQQKSSQAPKLLFHYYDKDFNNEADTPDNFQSRRPNTSFCFLDIRSPGLGDTAMYLCATSRGGTVGGYTFGSGTRLTVV.

The rearrangement links TRBV5-5 to TRBJ1-2; D unresolved. This CDR3 comprises 14 residues. With 4 bases removed from V and 0 bases from J, the gap between germline ends came to 10 bases. CDR1 SGHKS and CDR2 YYEKEE come from the germline V gene (reference sequence). DNA for the CDR3: TGTGCCAGCAGCCTGGGGTGGTCTAACTATGGCTACACCTTC. This translates into CASSLGWSNYGYTF.

The CDR3: CASRTRQPLLSQGAEAFF. The CDR3 nucleotides are TGTGCCAGTAGAACCCGACAGCCTCTACTCTCCCAGGGGGCCGAAGCTTTCTTT. The chain joins TRBV19 to TRBJ1-1; 8 nucleotides align to TRBD1. CDR1 is LNHDA and CDR2 is SQIVND in the germline V gene (reference sequence). This CDR3 has 18 residues. The V segment lost 6 bases and the J segment 8 bases; nucleotides outside the gene matches: 23.